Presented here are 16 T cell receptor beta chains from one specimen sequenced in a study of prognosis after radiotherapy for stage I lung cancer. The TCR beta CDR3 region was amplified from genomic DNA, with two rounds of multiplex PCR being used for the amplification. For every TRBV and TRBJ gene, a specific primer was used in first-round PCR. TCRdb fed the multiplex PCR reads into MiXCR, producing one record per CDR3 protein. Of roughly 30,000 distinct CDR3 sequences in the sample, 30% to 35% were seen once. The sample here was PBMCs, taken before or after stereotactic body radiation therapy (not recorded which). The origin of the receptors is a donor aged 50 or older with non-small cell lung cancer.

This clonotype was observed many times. The CDR3 DNA reads as TGTGCCTGGAGCGTCCAAGAGACCCAGTACTTC. Translation gives CAWSVQETQYF. The chain has TRBV30 and TRBJ2-5; D ambiguous. V lost 3 bases and J lost 1, with 3 bases in between. CDR1 is GTSNPN and CDR2 is SVGIG in the germline V gene (reference sequence). This CDR3 has 11 residues.

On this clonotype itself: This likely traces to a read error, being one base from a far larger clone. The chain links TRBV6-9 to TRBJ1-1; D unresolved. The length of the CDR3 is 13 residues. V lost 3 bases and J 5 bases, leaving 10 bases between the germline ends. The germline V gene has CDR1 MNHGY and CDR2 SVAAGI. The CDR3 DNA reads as TGTGCCAGCAGTTACAAAAGGGAAACTGAAGCTTTCTTT. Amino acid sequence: CASSYKRETEAFF.

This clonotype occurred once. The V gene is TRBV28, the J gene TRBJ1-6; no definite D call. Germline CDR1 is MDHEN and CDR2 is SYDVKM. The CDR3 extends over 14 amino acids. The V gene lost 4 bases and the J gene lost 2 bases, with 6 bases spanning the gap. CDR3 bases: TGTGCCAGCAGTTCCCACCCCTATAATTCACCCCTCCACTTT. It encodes CASSSHPYNSPLHF.

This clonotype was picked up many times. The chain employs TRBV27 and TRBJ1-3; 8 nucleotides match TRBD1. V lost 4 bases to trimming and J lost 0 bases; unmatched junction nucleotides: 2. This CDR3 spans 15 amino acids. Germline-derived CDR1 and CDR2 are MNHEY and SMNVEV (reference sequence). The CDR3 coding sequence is TGTGCCAGCAGTTGGACAGGGAACTCTGGAAACACCATATATTTT. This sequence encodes CASSWTGNSGNTIYF.

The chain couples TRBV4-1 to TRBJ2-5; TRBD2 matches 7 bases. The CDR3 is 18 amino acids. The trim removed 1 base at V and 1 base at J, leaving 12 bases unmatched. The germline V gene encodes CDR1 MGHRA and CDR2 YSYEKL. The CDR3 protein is CASSQGPLRGTVQETQYF. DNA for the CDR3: TGCGCCAGCAGCCAAGGGCCCTTGCGGGGGACGGTCCAAGAGACCCAGTACTTC.

CDR3 loop: CASSSQGWADTQYF. DNA of the CDR3: TGCGCCAGCAGCTCGCAGGGGTGGGCAGATACGCAGTATTTT. The chain is built from TRBV5-1 and TRBJ2-3; tentative D call: TRBD1 (6 bases). V was pared by 3 bases and J by 4 bases, with 12 bases between. In germline, CDR1 is SGHRS, CDR2 YFSETQ. There are 14 residues in the CDR3.

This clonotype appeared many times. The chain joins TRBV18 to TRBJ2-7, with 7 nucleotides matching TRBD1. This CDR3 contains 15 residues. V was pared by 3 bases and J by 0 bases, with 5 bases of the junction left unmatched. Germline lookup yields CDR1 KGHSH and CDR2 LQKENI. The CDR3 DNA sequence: TGTGCCAGCTCACCTCCTGGACAGGCCTCCTACGAGCAGTACTTC. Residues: CASSPPGQASYEQYF.

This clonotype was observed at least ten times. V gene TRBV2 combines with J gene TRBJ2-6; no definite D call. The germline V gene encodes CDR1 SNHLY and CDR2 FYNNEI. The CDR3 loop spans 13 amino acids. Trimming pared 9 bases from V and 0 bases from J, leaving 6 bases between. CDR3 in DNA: TGTGCCAGTCGAGACTCTGGGGCCAACGTCCTGACTTTC. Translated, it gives CASRDSGANVLTF.

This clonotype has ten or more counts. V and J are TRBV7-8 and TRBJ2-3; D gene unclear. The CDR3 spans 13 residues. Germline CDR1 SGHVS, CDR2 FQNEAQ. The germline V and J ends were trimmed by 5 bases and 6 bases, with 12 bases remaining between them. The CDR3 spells CASSVPVGDTQYF. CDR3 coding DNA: TGTGCCAGCAGCGTCCCGGTGGGGGATACGCAGTATTTT.

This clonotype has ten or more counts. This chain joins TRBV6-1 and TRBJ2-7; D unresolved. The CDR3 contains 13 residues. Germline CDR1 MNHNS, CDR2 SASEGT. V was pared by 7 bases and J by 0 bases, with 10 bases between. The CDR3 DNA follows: TGTGCCAGCAACCTCAGGAGCTCCTACGAGCAGTACTTC. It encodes CASNLRSSYEQYF.

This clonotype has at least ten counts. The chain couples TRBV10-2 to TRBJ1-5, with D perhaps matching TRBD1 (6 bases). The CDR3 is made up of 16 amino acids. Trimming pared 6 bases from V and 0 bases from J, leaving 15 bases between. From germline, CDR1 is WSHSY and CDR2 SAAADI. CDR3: CASSETGKYSNQPQHF. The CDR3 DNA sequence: TGCGCCAGCAGCGAAACAGGGAAATATAGCAATCAGCCCCAGCATTTT.

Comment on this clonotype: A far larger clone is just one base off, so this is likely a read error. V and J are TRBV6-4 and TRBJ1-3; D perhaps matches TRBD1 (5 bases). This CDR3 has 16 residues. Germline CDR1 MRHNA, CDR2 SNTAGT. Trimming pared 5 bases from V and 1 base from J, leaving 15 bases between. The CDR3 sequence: CASSLGAVRSGNTIYF. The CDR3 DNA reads TGTGCCAGCAGTCTAGGGGCAGTGCGGTCTGGAAACACCATATATTTT.

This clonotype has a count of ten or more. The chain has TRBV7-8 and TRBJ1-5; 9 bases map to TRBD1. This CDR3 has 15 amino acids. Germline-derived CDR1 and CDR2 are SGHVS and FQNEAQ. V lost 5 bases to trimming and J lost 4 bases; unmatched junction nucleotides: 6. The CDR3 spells CASSTDRGANQPQHF. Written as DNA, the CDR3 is TGTGCCAGCAGCACCGACAGGGGGGCGAATCAGCCCCAGCATTTT.

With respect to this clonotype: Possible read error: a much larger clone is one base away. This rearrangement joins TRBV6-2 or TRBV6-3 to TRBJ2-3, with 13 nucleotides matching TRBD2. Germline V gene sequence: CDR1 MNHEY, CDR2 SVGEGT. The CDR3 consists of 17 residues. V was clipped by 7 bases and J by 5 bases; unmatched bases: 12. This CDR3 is CASIPDLRTSGRDTQYF. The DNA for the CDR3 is TGTGCCAGCATCCCCGATCTCAGGACTAGCGGGAGAGATACGCAGTATTTT.

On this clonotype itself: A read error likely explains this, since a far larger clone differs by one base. The CDR3 nucleotides read TGTGCCAGCAGCACGCAAGAGACCCAGTACTTC. Translated: CASSTQETQYF. J is TRBJ2-5 and V is TRBV6-2 or TRBV6-3; D is unclear. The ends were cut back, 6 bases at V and 2 bases at J, with 4 bases in the middle. The CDR3 runs 11 residues. From germline, CDR1 is MNHEY and CDR2 SVGEGT.

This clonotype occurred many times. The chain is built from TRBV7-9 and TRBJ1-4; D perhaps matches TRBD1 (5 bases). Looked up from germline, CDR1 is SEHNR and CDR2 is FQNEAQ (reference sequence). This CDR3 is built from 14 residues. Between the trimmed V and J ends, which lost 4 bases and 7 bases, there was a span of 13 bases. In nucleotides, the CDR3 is TGTGCCAGCAGCTCCGGGGGGTGGGGTGAAAAACTGTTTTTT. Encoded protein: CASSSGGWGEKLFF.